These T cell receptor beta chains were read from a single sample in a study of human T cells and chemical hapten exposure. MiXCR, applied by TCRdb to the RACE reads, yields one record per CDR3 protein. The sample includes 99,000 or so distinct CDR3 sequences, less than 40% of them seen just once. Sample: whole blood, taken in connection with sensitization to the hapten diphenylcyclopropenone (DPC). The source is a man aged 40-55 years with alopecia areata. Some clones in this sample may be carry-over from other donors' samples. Each CDR3 is given with its conserved first and last residue.

TRBJ2-1	TRBV24-1	CATSDLSIPADGSSYNEQFF
TRBJ2-7	TRBV6-5	CASRPVLGRFLGEQYF
TRBJ1-1	TRBV12-3/TRBV12-4	CASSLGSKNTEAFF
TRBJ2-1	TRBV15	CATSGTSGASYNEQFF
TRBJ2-3	TRBV12-3/TRBV12-4	CASSSWDRTDTQYF
TRBJ2-6	TRBV4-3	CASSQDSGTASNGANVLTF
TRBJ2-6	TRBV27	CASSATGGISGANVLTF
TRBJ2-6	TRBV5-1	CASSIREQTGANVLTF
TRBJ1-2	TRBV24-1	CATSETGIYGYTF
TRBJ2-5	TRBV3-1	CASSQEGAGDGETQYF
TRBJ2-1	TRBV7-2	CASSAGGRAGNEQFF
TRBJ2-3	TRBV29-1	CSVITGTDTQYF
TRBJ2-3	TRBV5-1	CASSITTSGRVGDTQYF
TRBJ1-1	TRBV6-6	CATAGLSKGEAFF
TRBJ2-1	TRBV18	CASSPIVGENEQFF
TRBJ1-1	TRBV5-6	CASSFREGGTEAFF
TRBJ2-3	TRBV24-1	CAAQRSGSSDTQYF
TRBJ2-1	TRBV20-1	CSVLAGRSYNEQFF
TRBJ2-6	TRBV10-3	CAISGERTGGSGANVLTF
TRBJ2-6	TRBV6-2/TRBV6-3	CASSYTSGANVLTF
TRBJ2-5	TRBV7-3	CASSPTTVPGETQYF
TRBJ1-2	TRBV28	CASSSLIVTGPSGYTF
TRBJ2-1	TRBV7-9	CASSLAGTVNEQFF
TRBJ1-5	TRBV7-9	CASSRGEGNQPQHF
TRBJ2-5	TRBV6-2/TRBV6-3	CASSYSLSGRDIEETQYF
TRBJ1-1	TRBV5-4	CASSLEREGTEAFF
TRBJ2-3	TRBV28	CASRSDSGRDTQYF
TRBJ2-6	TRBV6-2/TRBV6-3	CASSYSETDLSGANVLTF
TRBJ1-5	TRBV6-2/TRBV6-3	CASSYGQGFLSQHF
TRBJ2-5	TRBV20-1	CSANERGGDREETQYF
TRBJ2-3	TRBV28	CASNSPGGGGDTQYF
TRBJ1-2	TRBV7-9	CASSLVGTGSYGYTF
TRBJ1-5	TRBV21-1	CASRVHSNQPQHF
TRBJ1-1	TRBV10-3	CAIVGQASTNTEAFF
TRBJ2-7	TRBV27	CASSLGTNYEQYF
TRBJ2-1	TRBV7-2	CASSLVPFYNEQFF
TRBJ1-4	TRBV28	CASSANTGTTDEKLFF
TRBJ2-2	TRBV2	CASSVTANTGELFF